This T cell receptor (beta chain) was documented in a study of Ad26.COV2.S vaccination and SARS-CoV-2 variants. V lost 7 bases to trimming and J lost 1 base; unmatched junction nucleotides: 8. Per the germline V gene, CDR1 is MDHEN and CDR2 is SYDVKM. The CDR3 contains 15 residues. Treatment given: 19 received Ad26.COV2.S at low or high dose, single or two shots; roughly 5 received placebo; per-sample allocation not given. On day 63 after the first injection, vaccine and placebo recipients gave samples. SARS-CoV-2 spike from the Wuhan strain was encoded by the vaccine, an Ad26 vector. Produced via immunoSEQ multiplex PCR; TCRdb's table is partial and in-frame only. The repertoire holds some 340,000 clones, with 85% to 90% as singletons. This clone was found a few times. The target antigen is unknown. Broader study findings: The TCR breadth and depth analyses may have produced an underestimate of total T cell responses. It was vaccine recipients, not placebo recipients, who had the higher spike-specific TCR breadth. Substantial breadth was reportedly displayed by spike-specific CD8+ and CD4+ T cell responses after vaccination.

This sample comprised peripheral blood, obtained in a trial of Ad26.COV2.S vaccine versus placebo. The chain uses TRBV28 and TRBJ2-7; 9 bases are a match to TRBD1. This TCR was recovered from a person aged 18 to 65 who received the Ad26.COV2.S COVID-19 vaccine or a placebo. The CDR3 is CASNGQGTISYEQYF. CDR3 coding DNA: TGTGCCAGCAACGGACAGGGGACTATTTCCTACGAGCAGTACTTC.